This record concerns one T cell receptor (beta chain) sequence. The data originate from a study of blood T cell repertoires in COVID-19. Whole-study context: T cells, B-cell-depleted T cells, or PBMCs supplied cDNA or gDNA.

This table comes from immunoSEQ multiplex PCR, and its TCRdb copy is limited to in-frame clones, with some not included. The sample holds a few hundred thousand clones, 88% seen once. The sample taken for sequencing was peripheral blood. The origin of this receptor is a man aged 18 to 29 with active or convalescent COVID-19.

The CDR3 DNA is TGTGCCAGCAGTTTATCTGGGCCGAACACTGAAGCTTTCTTT. This encodes CASSLSGPNTEAFF. The chain has TRBV27 and TRBJ1-1; D is unclear. The CDR3 runs 14 residues. Per germline, CDR1 MNHEY and CDR2 SMNVEV (reference sequence). V was pared by 0 bases and J by 1 base, with 6 bases between.